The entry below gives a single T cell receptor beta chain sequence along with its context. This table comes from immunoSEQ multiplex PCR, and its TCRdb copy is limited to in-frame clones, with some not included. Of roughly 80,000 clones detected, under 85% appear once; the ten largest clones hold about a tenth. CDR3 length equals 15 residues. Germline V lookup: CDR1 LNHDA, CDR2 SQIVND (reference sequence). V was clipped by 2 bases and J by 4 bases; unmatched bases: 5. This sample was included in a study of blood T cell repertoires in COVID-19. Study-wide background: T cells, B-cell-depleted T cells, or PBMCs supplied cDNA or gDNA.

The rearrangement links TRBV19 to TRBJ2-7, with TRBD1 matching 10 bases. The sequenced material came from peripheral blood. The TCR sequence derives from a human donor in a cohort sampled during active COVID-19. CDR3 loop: CASSIHGTGVYEQYF. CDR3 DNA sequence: TGTGCCAGTAGTATACATGGGACAGGGGTATACGAGCAGTACTTC.